This entry lists 18 T cell receptor beta chains sequenced from one sample in a study of read filtering for tumor transcriptome and immune sequencing. From around 0.4 ug of RNA, a library with molecular barcoded alpha/delta and beta/gamma adaptors was made. Each CDR3 protein is one row after TCRdb ran MiXCR on the reads. The data show 35,000 to 40,000 distinct CDR3 sequences, about 14% seen once. Sequencing input: a population of CD138-negative cells sorted from bone marrow. Receptors were obtained from a donor aged 40 or older with multiple myeloma.

This clonotype has at least ten counts. The rearrangement links TRBV19 to TRBJ2-7; unclear D gene. Trimming left V 5 bases short and J 3 bases short, with 11 bases between. Germline V gene lookup returns CDR1 LNHDA and CDR2 SQIVND (reference sequence). The CDR3 spans 13 residues. The CDR3 DNA sequence: TGTGCCAGTAGTCGAACCATCGGCTACGAGCAGTACTTC. Protein: CASSRTIGYEQYF.

This clonotype was seen repeatedly, ten times or more. The rearrangement uses TRBV28 and TRBJ2-3; TRBD1 matches at 11 bases. Losses at the gene ends were 5 bases for V and 2 bases for J; bases not matched to a gene: 3. Germline V gene lookup returns CDR1 MDHEN and CDR2 SYDVKM. The CDR3 covers 15 residues. The CDR3 bases are TGTGCCAGCAGTGGACAGGGGGCAAACACAGATACGCAGTATTTT. Encoded protein: CASSGQGANTDTQYF.

This clonotype was recorded at least ten times. The chain employs TRBV5-1 and TRBJ2-3; D is undetermined. The ends were cut back, 1 base at V and 0 bases at J, with 9 bases in the middle. CDR1 and CDR2 from the germline V gene are SGHRS and YFSETQ. The CDR3 has 15 amino acids. The CDR3 here is CASSLFLDSTDTQYF. The CDR3 DNA reads as TGCGCCAGCAGCTTGTTTCTGGATAGCACAGATACGCAGTATTTT.

Only a few counts were recorded for this clonotype. With a much larger clone just one base away, this may be a read error. This CDR3 is missing its conserved last phenylalanine or tryptophan, likely due to a read error. The rearrangement links TRBV7-2 to TRBJ1-2, with 9 positions matching TRBD1. Germline V CDR1 and CDR2: SGHTA, FQGNSA. The CDR3 has 17 amino acids. The V gene end was trimmed by 1 base and the J gene end by 0 bases; junction bases not matched to a gene: 6. CDR3 DNA sequence: TGTGCCAGCAGCTTAGGGACAGGGGCCTTTGCTAACTATGGCTACACCCTC. Translated: CASSLGTGAFANYGYTL.

Many counts were recorded for this clonotype. In DNA form, the CDR3 reads TGCGCCAGCAGCTTGGGGGCCCCCCCAGAGACCCAGTACTTC. Its protein product is CASSLGAPPETQYF. The rearrangement links TRBV5-1 to TRBJ2-5; the D is unclear. Germline CDR1 and CDR2: SGHRS and YFSETQ. The CDR3 runs 14 residues. Trimming pared 0 bases from V and 4 bases from J, leaving 10 bases between.

This clonotype was seen at least ten times. The junction departs from the called germline gene at one end, perhaps through a read error. The V gene is TRBV5-1, the J gene TRBJ1-3, with TRBD1 matching over 7 bases. CDR3 length equals 16 residues. CDR1 and CDR2 from the germline V gene are SGHRS and YFSETQ. CDR3 in amino acids: CASSLNTGAAGNIIYF. In DNA form, the CDR3 reads TGCGCCAGCAGCTTGAACACAGGGGCCGCTGGAAACATCATATATTTT.

This clonotype was seen only a few times. The V call is TRBV10-2, the J call TRBJ2-7, with D maybe TRBD1 (6 bases). The CDR3 sequence is 14 residues long. Germline-derived CDR1 and CDR2 are WSHSY and SAAADI. Trimming removed 8 bases from V and 5 bases from J, with 19 bases in between. The CDR3 spells CASQRGSGWDEQYF. CDR3 bases: TGCGCCAGCCAGAGGGGGTCAGGTTGGGACGAGCAGTACTTC.

Concerning this clonotype: A much larger clone lies a single base off, so this may be a read error. The chain couples TRBV3-1 to TRBJ2-2; D is unclear. V was shortened by 3 bases and J by 6 bases, with 8 bases between the two germline ends. The CDR3 is 13 residues long. Germline values: CDR1 LGHDT, CDR2 YNNKEL (reference sequence). The CDR3 nucleotides read TGTGCCAGCAGCCACTTATCCGCCGGGGAGCTGTTTTTT. It yields the protein CASSHLSAGELFF.

This clonotype has a handful of counts. The chain employs TRBV27 and TRBJ2-6; D is ambiguous. Germline V lookup: CDR1 MNHEY, CDR2 SMNVEV (reference sequence). CDR3 size: 14 residues. Deletions cut 2 bases from V and 4 bases from J, with 6 bases between. This CDR3 is CASSLTSGANVLTF. The CDR3 region has the DNA TGTGCCAGCAGTTTAACTTCCGGGGCCAACGTCCTGACTTTC.

This clonotype was picked up many times. This chain links TRBV20-1 with TRBJ1-1; tentatively, D is TRBD1 (5 bases). The CDR3 contains 12 residues. The germline V gene encodes CDR1 DFQATT and CDR2 SNEGSKA (reference sequence). Between the trimmed V and J ends, which lost 1 base and 11 bases, there was a span of 14 bases. The CDR3 protein is CSARAGTVNAFF. The DNA for the CDR3 is TGCAGTGCTAGAGCTGGGACGGTGAATGCTTTCTTT.

At least ten counts were recorded for this clonotype. The rearrangement joins TRBV29-1 to TRBJ1-1, with 7 bases lining up with TRBD1. J gave up 3 bases and V 6 bases, and 7 bases lay outside the gene matches. This CDR3 spans 13 amino acids. The germline V gene has CDR1 SQVTM and CDR2 ANQGSEA. The CDR3: CSVADRVDTEAFF. CDR3 sequence (DNA): TGCAGCGTGGCTGACAGGGTGGACACTGAAGCTTTCTTT.

A note on this clonotype: Since the CDR3 does not end with the conserved phenylalanine or tryptophan, this likely comes from a read error. The chain carries TRBV2 and TRBJ1-5, with D uncertain. The V gene lost 8 bases and the J gene lost 0 bases, with 11 bases spanning the gap. The CDR3 consists of 14 residues. Germline V gene lookup returns CDR1 SNHLY and CDR2 FYNNEI. The CDR3 bases are TGTGCCAGCCGTGCGGCAGATAGCAATCAGCCCCAGCATTTA. This gives the protein CASRAADSNQPQHL.

This clonotype was detected ten times or more. This chain connects TRBV10-2 to TRBJ2-1, with D possibly matching TRBD2 (6 bases). CDR1 is WSHSY, CDR2 SAAADI, per germline. The CDR3 sequence is 13 residues long. Trimming left V 6 bases short and J 7 bases short, with 13 bases between. CDR3 coding DNA: TGCGCCAGCAGATTGGGGGGTCAAAATGAGCAGTTCTTC. Translating gives CASRLGGQNEQFF.

This clonotype occurred many times. J is TRBJ1-1 and V is TRBV5-1; D call uncertain. Per germline, CDR1 SGHRS and CDR2 YFSETQ. The CDR3 runs 14 residues. V was pared by 6 bases and J by 8 bases, with 20 bases between. CDR3 protein: CASTVNYADGEAFF. In DNA, the CDR3 is TGCGCCAGCACTGTCAACTACGCTGACGGGGAAGCTTTCTTT.

Ten or more counts support this clonotype. The V call is TRBV3-1, the J call TRBJ1-4; D unresolved. CDR3 size: 15 residues. Germline CDR1 is LGHDT and CDR2 is YNNKEL (reference sequence). The V end was cut by 2 bases, the J end by 0 bases, with 7 bases between. DNA for the CDR3: TGTGCCAGCAGCCAACCAATTGCAACTAATGAAAAACTGTTTTTT. This encodes CASSQPIATNEKLFF.

With respect to this clonotype: The germline gene is not matched at one end of the junction; a read error may be the cause. The chain has TRBV7-2 and TRBJ2-5; a weak D match, TRBD2 (5 bases). Looked up from germline, CDR1 is SGHTA and CDR2 is FQGNSA. This CDR3 has 12 amino acids. This CDR3 reads CASSLYGETPYF. The CDR3 DNA reads TGTGCCAGCAGCTTATACGGGGAGACCCCGTACTTC. The complete variable domain, with remaining parts taken from reference TRBV7-2 and TRBJ2-5, reads GAGVSQSPSNKVTEKGKDVELRCDPISGHTALYWYRQSLGQGLEFLIYFQGNSAPDKSGLPSDRFSAERTGGSVSTLTIQRTQQEDSAVYLCASSLYGETPYFGPGTRLLVL.

As to this clonotype: The junction and the germline gene differ at one end; a read error may be behind it. CDR3 residues: CSEVRTSTDAQYF. In nucleotides, the CDR3 is TGCAGTGAGGTCAGGACGAGCACAGATGCGCAGTATTTT. The chain combines TRBV20-1 with TRBJ2-3; no clear D. The CDR3 is 13 residues long. Germline CDR1 is DFQATT and CDR2 is SNEGSKA (reference sequence).

This clonotype was counted many times. The gene calls are TRBV2 and TRBJ2-1, with D unclear. The CDR3 length is 9 residues. CDR1 is SNHLY, CDR2 FYNNEI, per germline. Trimming pared 7 bases from V and 10 bases from J, leaving 5 bases between. The CDR3 loop is CASTAEQFF. CDR3 DNA sequence: TGTGCCAGCACCGCCGAGCAGTTCTTC.